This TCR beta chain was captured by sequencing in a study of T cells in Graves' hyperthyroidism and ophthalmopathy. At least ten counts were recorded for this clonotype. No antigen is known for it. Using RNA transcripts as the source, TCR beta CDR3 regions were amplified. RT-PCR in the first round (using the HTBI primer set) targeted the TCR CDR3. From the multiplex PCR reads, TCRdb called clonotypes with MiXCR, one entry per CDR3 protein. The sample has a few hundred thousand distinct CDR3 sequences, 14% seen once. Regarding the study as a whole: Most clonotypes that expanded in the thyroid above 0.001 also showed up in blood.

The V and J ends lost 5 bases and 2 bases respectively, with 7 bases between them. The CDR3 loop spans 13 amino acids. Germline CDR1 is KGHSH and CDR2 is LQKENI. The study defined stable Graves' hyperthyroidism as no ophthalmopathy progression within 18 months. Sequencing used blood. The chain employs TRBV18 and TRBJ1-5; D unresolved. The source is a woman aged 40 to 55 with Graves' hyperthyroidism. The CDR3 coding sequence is TGTGCCAGCTCATCGGACGGCAATCAGCCCCAGCATTTT. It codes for CASSSDGNQPQHF.